Listed below are T cell receptor beta chains from one sample, sequenced in a study of shared T cell receptors in the human thymus. TCRdb's table, derived via immunoSEQ multiplex PCR, lists solely in-frame clones and lacks some. The sample contains about 540,000 clones, approximately 80% of which appear only once. These same records also appear under a second study, on human thymus T cells.

Input material: thymocytes. These receptor sequences come from a boy under two years old with a congenital heart defect. The CDR3 runs from the conserved cysteine through the conserved F or W. A D gene is named only where the DNA matches it firmly. Clone size is shown for a subset of rows, as once, few, many or a class of expanded clone.

CDR3aa	CDR3nt	d_gene	j_gene	abundance	v_gene
CASSQSKKEAGETPPYNEQFF	TGCGCCAGCAGCCAATCGAAAAAGGAAGCGGGAGAAACCCCTCCGTACAATGAGCAGTTCTTC	TRBD2	TRBJ2-1	-	TRBV4-1
CAWRFRGMGSDTEAFF	TGTGCCTGGAGGTTCAGGGGCATGGGATCGGACACTGAAGCTTTCTTT	-	TRBJ1-1	-	TRBV30
CASSQRWGGPGNTIYF	TGCGCCAGCAGCCAACGCTGGGGGGGTCCGGGAAACACCATATATTTT	-	TRBJ1-3	few	TRBV4-1
CASSLRTTDTQYF	TGCGCCAGCAGCTTAAGGACAACCGATACGCAGTATTTT	-	TRBJ2-3	once	TRBV5-1
CASSEGGPKGYTF	TGTGCCAGCAGTGAGGGGGGACCCAAGGGCTACACCTTC	-	TRBJ1-2	-	TRBV25-1
CASSWKTGLAPLHEQYF	TGTGCCAGCAGCTGGAAAACTGGACTAGCGCCCTTGCACGAGCAGTACTTC	TRBD2	TRBJ2-7	once	TRBV11-3
CASSQLLAPTTGTGEYEQYF	TGTGCCAGCAGCCAACTACTGGCTCCAACCACCGGGACAGGGGAGTACGAGCAGTACTTC	TRBD1	TRBJ2-7	few	TRBV4-2
CASSSSDGELATNEKLFF	TGTGCCAGCAGCTCCTCCGATGGGGAGCTTGCAACTAATGAAAAACTGTTTTTT	-	TRBJ1-4	-	TRBV5-6
CSVEKGTSGSDLHNEQFF	TGCAGCGTTGAAAAGGGTACTAGCGGTTCGGATTTACACAATGAGCAGTTCTTC	TRBD2	TRBJ2-1	-	TRBV29-1
CASSFRSSGPSETDTQYF	TGTGCCAGCAGCTTCCGGTCTAGCGGGCCCAGCGAGACAGATACGCAGTATTTT	TRBD2	TRBJ2-3	-	TRBV5-4
CASSLSGDQPQHF	TGCGCCAGCAGCTTGTCAGGGGATCAGCCCCAGCATTTT	-	TRBJ1-5	-	TRBV5-1
CASSPGTRKGDTQYF	TGTGCCAGCAGTCCCGGGACTAGGAAGGGGGATACGCAGTATTTT	TRBD2	TRBJ2-3	-	TRBV7-2
CASSGSGLAGALYTQYF	TGTGCCAGCAGCGGCTCCGGACTAGCGGGAGCGTTATATACGCAGTATTTT	TRBD2	TRBJ2-3	-	TRBV14
CASSPPGDEKLFF	TGTGCCAGCAGCCCCCCGGGGGATGAAAAACTGTTTTTT	-	TRBJ1-4	few	TRBV5-6
CASSLQGAGVETQYF	TGTGCCAGCAGTCTCCAGGGGGCGGGAGTCGAGACCCAGTACTTC	-	TRBJ2-5	-	TRBV28
CASSRTSGRALPATYEQYF	TGTGCCAGCAGCCGGACTAGCGGGAGGGCCCTTCCTGCCACCTACGAGCAGTACTTC	TRBD2	TRBJ2-7	-	TRBV7-2
CASSRRVQETQYF	TGTGCCAGCAGTAGACGGGTCCAAGAGACCCAGTACTTC	-	TRBJ2-5	few	TRBV6-1
CSARGGNEQFF	TGCAGTGCTAGAGGAGGTAATGAGCAGTTCTTC	-	TRBJ2-1	-	TRBV20-1
CASSSDRADEKLFF	TGTGCCAGCAGCTCGGACAGGGCGGATGAAAAACTGTTTTTT	TRBD1	TRBJ1-4	-	TRBV5-4
CASTPSRGQGGGYTF	TGTGCCAGCACCCCCTCGCGAGGACAGGGGGGCGGCTACACCTTC	TRBD1	TRBJ1-2	-	TRBV6-5
CASSLATETQYF	TGTGCCAGCAGCTTAGCGACGGAGACCCAGTACTTC	-	TRBJ2-5	-	TRBV6-5
CASQQLQLPRRTDSFNEQFF	TGTGCCAGCCAGCAATTGCAGCTTCCGCGGAGGACAGACTCCTTCAATGAGCAGTTCTTC	-	TRBJ2-1	-	TRBV7-8
CASIWTSETETQYF	TGCGCCAGCATCTGGACTAGCGAAACGGAGACCCAGTACTTC	TRBD2	TRBJ2-5	-	TRBV5-1
CASRTTTANYGYTF	TGTGCCAGCAGAACTACGACGGCTAACTATGGCTACACCTTC	-	TRBJ1-2	-	TRBV27
CASSYRRDRHTEAFF	TGTGCCAGCAGTTACCGCCGGGACAGGCACACCGAAGCTTTCTTT	TRBD1	TRBJ1-1	-	TRBV6-5
CASGLVQNRGPEDTEAFF	TGTGCTAGTGGTTTGGTCCAAAACAGGGGGCCGGAGGACACTGAAGCTTTCTTT	TRBD1	TRBJ1-1	-	TRBV12-5
CASRQGRGPQHF	TGTGCCAGCAGACAGGGTCGGGGGCCCCAGCATTTT	-	TRBJ1-5	-	TRBV27
CASGRGLSNQPQHF	TGTGCCAGTGGCAGGGGGCTTAGCAATCAGCCCCAGCATTTT	TRBD1	TRBJ1-5	few	TRBV19
CASSLQGTGPYEQYF	TGTGCCAGCAGCTTACAGGGGACAGGACCCTACGAGCAGTACTTC	TRBD1	TRBJ2-7	-	TRBV7-3
CSARDTYEQYF	TGCAGTGCTAGAGACACTTACGAGCAGTACTTC	-	TRBJ2-7	-	TRBV20-1
CASSFQAGTAADTQYF	TGTGCCAGCAGCTTTCAAGCGGGAACAGCGGCAGATACGCAGTATTTT	TRBD2	TRBJ2-3	-	TRBV5-8
CSVEGGQGIRGKETQYF	TGCAGCGTTGAAGGGGGACAGGGGATTAGGGGAAAAGAGACCCAGTACTTC	TRBD1	TRBJ2-5	once	TRBV29-1
CAWSVPPDLAGAADTQYF	TGTGCCTGGAGTGTACCCCCAGACCTAGCGGGAGCCGCGGATACGCAGTATTTT	TRBD2	TRBJ2-3	-	TRBV30
CASSIKLAPNEQFF	TGTGCCAGTAGTATAAAACTAGCGCCGAATGAGCAGTTCTTC	TRBD2	TRBJ2-1	few	TRBV19
CASSLGGTYEQYF	TGTGCCAGCAGCTTGGGAGGGACCTACGAGCAGTACTTC	-	TRBJ2-7	-	TRBV5-6
CASSETGARAHYGYTF	TGTGCCAGCAGTGAAACAGGGGCCCGGGCCCACTATGGCTACACCTTC	TRBD1	TRBJ1-2	-	TRBV25-1
CAIQEGARRRF	TGTGCCATCCAAGAAGGGGCGCGAAGGCGGTTT	-	TRBJ1-5	few	TRBV6-4
CASRGLADTDTQYF	TGCGCCAGCAGGGGGCTAGCGGACACAGATACGCAGTATTTT	TRBD2	TRBJ2-3	-	TRBV5-1
CASSQDRTGAYEQYF	TGCGCCAGCAGCCAAGATAGAACAGGGGCCTACGAGCAGTACTTC	TRBD1	TRBJ2-7	-	TRBV4-3
CASSFAGTGSNQPQHF	TGTGCCAGCAGTTTCGCCGGGACAGGGTCCAATCAGCCCCAGCATTTT	TRBD1	TRBJ1-5	-	TRBV27
CASRDLEDREKPYREQYF	TGTGCCAGCAGAGACCTAGAGGACAGGGAAAAGCCCTATCGTGAGCAGTACTTC	TRBD1	TRBJ2-7	once	TRBV28
CASSQTDRGLYGYTF	TGTGCCAGCAGTCAAACGGACAGGGGACTATATGGCTACACCTTC	TRBD1	TRBJ1-2	-	TRBV28
CASSLAVDPQGPRGRDYEQYF	TGCGCCAGCAGCTTGGCCGTGGATCCCCAGGGTCCTCGCGGGAGGGATTACGAGCAGTACTTC	TRBD2	TRBJ2-7	-	TRBV5-1
CASSPGGRGNMNTEAFF	TGTGCCAGCTCACCGGGGGGCAGGGGGAATATGAACACTGAAGCTTTCTTT	TRBD1	TRBJ1-1	few	TRBV18
CSVDQGGSSRTDTQYF	TGCAGCGTTGATCAAGGCGGTTCAAGCCGCACAGATACGCAGTATTTT	-	TRBJ2-3	-	TRBV29-1
CASSWGTSSTDTQYF	TGTGCCAGCAGCTGGGGGACTAGTAGCACAGATACGCAGTATTTT	TRBD2	TRBJ2-3	-	TRBV7-2
CASSEIPSTDTQYF	TGTGCCAGCAGTGAAATCCCGAGCACAGATACGCAGTATTTT	-	TRBJ2-3	-	TRBV2
CASTIGGSNQPQHF	TGTGCCAGCACCATAGGGGGAAGCAATCAGCCCCAGCATTTT	-	TRBJ1-5	-	TRBV5-4
CASSLATSRRAGEAPEQYF	TGTGCCAGCAGCTTAGCGACATCCAGACGAGCGGGAGAAGCACCCGAGCAGTACTTC	TRBD2	TRBJ2-7	few	TRBV7-2
CASSLRLAGRLQETQYF	TGCGCCAGCAGCTTAAGACTAGCGGGTAGGCTACAAGAGACCCAGTACTTC	TRBD2	TRBJ2-5	-	TRBV5-1